This paragraph covers one T cell receptor (beta chain) sequence. This sample is drawn from a study of OX40 agonist ivuxolimab in advanced cancers. Looking at the study overall: Cancers in dose escalation were hepatocellular, melanoma, renal cell and head and neck. Three individuals attained partial responses, comprising one hepatocellular carcinoma case and two cutaneous melanoma cases.

Produced via immunoSEQ multiplex PCR; TCRdb's table is partial and in-frame only. The data hold fewer than 90,000 clones, with about 94% observed a single time. Germline V lookup: CDR1 SGHTS, CDR2 YDEGEE. Trimming stripped 0 bases from V and 6 bases from J, with 2 bases between. This CDR3 is built from 11 residues. The chain links TRBV5-8 to TRBJ2-3; D not certain. This receptor was taken from an adult with an advanced solid tumor such as melanoma, head and neck, liver or kidney cancer. The sequences come from CD4+ or CD8+ T cells sorted from blood, collected in a trial of the OX40 agonist ivuxolimab. For the CDR3, the DNA is TGTGCCAGCAGCTTGGGGGATACGCAGTATTTT. Its protein product is CASSLGDTQYF.